What follows are 31 T cell receptor beta chains derived from one specimen sequenced in a study of early T cells in non-severe SARS-CoV-2 infection. TCRdb ran MiXCR on the 5' RACE reads and lists one entry per CDR3 protein. Among some 33,000 distinct CDR3 sequences listed, 4.5% to 6% were seen once. Sequencing used whole blood. The receptor set was obtained from an adult who was a healthcare worker with PCR-confirmed SARS-CoV-2 infection or an uninfected control (not recorded which).

This clonotype was seen ten or more times. Here the CDR3 reads CASSLSGLALQYF. The CDR3 DNA is TGTGCCAGCAGCTTAAGCGGCCTAGCGCTGCAGTACTTC. J is TRBJ2-7 and V is TRBV11-2; possibly TRBD2 for D (6 bases). Germline V gives CDR1 SGHAT, CDR2 FQNNGV. V was trimmed by 2 bases and J by 9 bases, leaving 14 bases between them. CDR3 length equals 13 residues.

This clonotype showed up many times. The rearrangement uses TRBV5-1 and TRBJ2-6; D not certain. The germline V gene encodes CDR1 SGHRS and CDR2 YFSETQ. Deletions cut 0 bases from V and 2 bases from J, with 0 bases between. CDR3 length: 13 residues. The CDR3 nucleotides are TGCGCCAGCAGCTTGGCTGGGGCCAACGTCCTGACTTTC. It is translated as CASSLAGANVLTF. Full variable domain (remainder filled in from reference TRBV5-1 and TRBJ2-6): KAGVTQTPRYLIKTRGQQVTLSCSPISGHRSVSWYQQTPGQGLQFLFEYFSETQRNKGNFPGRFSGRQFSNSRSEMNVSTLELGDSALYLCASSLAGANVLTFGAGSRLTVL.

This clonotype was counted at least ten times. This chain connects TRBV14 to TRBJ2-1; 8 bases match TRBD2. V was pared by 0 bases and J by 4 bases, with 5 bases of the junction left unmatched. Germline lookup yields CDR1 SGHDN and CDR2 FVKESK. The CDR3 has 16 amino acids. The chain's CDR3 is CASSQESGRAYNEQFF. The CDR3 DNA reads TGTGCCAGCAGCCAAGAATCCGGGAGGGCGTACAATGAGCAGTTCTTC.

This clonotype has a handful of counts. This chain uses TRBV12-3 or TRBV12-4 with TRBJ1-1, with no clear D. Trimming stripped 4 bases from V and 0 bases from J, with 9 bases between. The CDR3 length is 14 residues. DNA for the CDR3: TGTGCCAGCAGTTCCCGCCGTATGAACACTGAAGCTTTCTTT. This encodes CASSSRRMNTEAFF.

This clonotype was detected a few times. The gene calls are TRBV12-5 and TRBJ2-3, with 10 nucleotides matching TRBD2. The germline V gene has CDR1 LGHNT and CDR2 FRNRAP. With 5 bases clipped from V and 6 bases from J, the junction kept 8 bases outside the gene matches. The CDR3 loop spans 15 amino acids. The CDR3 spells CASGLRLAGEDTQYF. The DNA of the CDR3 is TGTGCTAGTGGTCTCCGACTAGCGGGCGAGGATACGCAGTATTTT. Full variable domain (remainder filled in from reference TRBV12-5 and TRBJ2-3): DARVTQTPRHKVTEMGQEVTMRCQPILGHNTVFWYRQTMMQGLELLAYFRNRAPLDDSGMPKDRFSAEMPDATLATLKIQPSEPRDSAVYFCASGLRLAGEDTQYFGPGTRLTVL.

This clonotype has more than one count but fewer than ten. This chain connects TRBV5-8 to TRBJ2-6; D may be TRBD1 (5 bases). The germline V and J ends were trimmed by 0 bases and 2 bases, with 12 bases remaining between them. The CDR3 runs 17 residues. Germline V lookup: CDR1 SGHTS, CDR2 YDEGEE. The CDR3 bases are TGTGCCAGCAGCTTGGTGTACTTAGGGGCTGGGGCCAACGTCCTGACTTTC. It is translated as CASSLVYLGAGANVLTF.

This clonotype occurred many times. The V call is TRBV6-1, the J call TRBJ2-6, with unresolved D. Germline assignment: CDR1 MNHNS and CDR2 SASEGT. There are 15 residues in the CDR3. V gave up 5 bases and J gave up 0 bases, with 8 bases separating them. As DNA, the CDR3 is TGTGCCAGCAGTTACAGCAGCTCTGGGGCCAACGTCCTGACTTTC. It translates to CASSYSSSGANVLTF.

This clonotype was observed at least ten times. The chain joins TRBV6-1 to TRBJ2-4; 8 positions agree with TRBD1. The CDR3 runs 18 residues. J lost 6 bases, V lost 2 bases, and 15 bases had no gene match. In germline, CDR1 is MNHNS, CDR2 SASEGT. CDR3 coding DNA: TGTGCCAGCAGTGAACTTCCGGGACAGGCGTACGGGGGAAACATTCAGTACTTC. It yields the protein CASSELPGQAYGGNIQYF.

The V gene is TRBV5-1, the J gene TRBJ2-3, with 11 bases lining up with TRBD1. The CDR3 has 15 amino acids. Trimming removed 0 bases from V and 3 bases from J; junction bases left unmatched: 0. The germline V gene has CDR1 SGHRS and CDR2 YFSETQ. CDR3: CASSLGDRGTDTQYF. The CDR3 DNA sequence: TGCGCCAGCAGCTTGGGGGACAGGGGGACAGATACGCAGTATTTT.

This clonotype has at least ten counts. This chain's CDR3 is CASSRPTGEGYEQYF. For the CDR3, the DNA is TGTGCCAGTAGTAGGCCGACAGGGGAGGGCTACGAGCAGTACTTC. This sequence joins TRBV19 and TRBJ2-7; a possible D gene is TRBD1 (8 bases). V was cut by 4 bases and J by 3 bases, with 16 bases left in between. The CDR3 consists of 15 residues. CDR1 is LNHDA and CDR2 is SQIVND in the germline V gene (reference sequence).

This clonotype has a count of ten or more. Here the CDR3 DNA reads TGTGCCAGCAGTACAACCGGGACAGGAATCACCGGGGAGCTGTTTTTT. Translating it yields CASSTTGTGITGELFF. The V call is TRBV6-5, the J call TRBJ2-2; TRBD1 aligns across 8 bases. After removal of 5 bases from V and 4 bases from J, the junction contained 9 bases not matched to a gene. CDR1 is MNHEY, CDR2 SVGAGI, per germline. This CDR3 contains 16 residues.

The chain uses TRBV20-1 and TRBJ2-3; 9 nucleotides align to TRBD2. Trimming at V came to 7 bases and at J to 6 bases, leaving 8 bases not matched to a gene. Germline values: CDR1 DFQATT, CDR2 SNEGSKA (reference sequence). The CDR3 is made up of 13 amino acids. The CDR3 coding sequence is TGCAGTGTCGGGACCAGCGGGAGGGATACGCAGTATTTT. As protein: CSVGTSGRDTQYF.

This clonotype was counted many times. The chain has TRBV6-2 or TRBV6-3 and TRBJ1-5, with a possible D match to TRBD1 (5 bases). The CDR3 has 14 residues. Trimming shortened V by 6 bases and J by 0 bases, and 9 bases separated the two germline ends. Per the germline V gene, CDR1 is MNHEY and CDR2 is SVGEGT. CDR3 sequence (DNA): TGTGCCAGCAGGGACCAGGGTAGCAATCAGCCCCAGCATTTT. Translating it yields CASRDQGSNQPQHF.

This clonotype was counted ten times or more. The gene calls are TRBV15 and TRBJ2-7; maybe TRBD2 (5 bases). The germline V and J ends were trimmed by 4 bases and 0 bases, with 13 bases remaining between them. CDR3 length equals 15 residues. Per the germline V gene, CDR1 is LNHNV and CDR2 is YYDKDF (reference sequence). As DNA, the CDR3 is TGTGCCACCAGCACTAGACCGGGATACTCCTACGAGCAGTACTTC. As protein: CATSTRPGYSYEQYF.

This clonotype showed up many times. This chain joins TRBV11-1 and TRBJ2-1; possible D gene TRBD1, 5 bases. CDR3 length: 15 residues. Germline V gene sequence: CDR1 SGHAT, CDR2 FQDESV (reference sequence). V lost 4 bases and J 3 bases, leaving 13 bases between the germline ends. The CDR3 spells CASSSTSGFYNEQFF. As DNA, the CDR3 is TGTGCCAGCAGCTCCACCTCAGGGTTCTACAATGAGCAGTTCTTC.

The chain carries TRBV28 and TRBJ2-7, with 7 bases fitting TRBD2. With 5 bases clipped from V and 5 bases from J, the junction kept 12 bases outside the gene matches. The CDR3 covers 15 residues. Germline CDR1 and CDR2: MDHEN and SYDVKM. The CDR3 DNA reads TGTGCCAGCAGTACGGCAGCGGGATCCGGGGACGAGCAGTACTTC. As protein: CASSTAAGSGDEQYF.

This clonotype was seen repeatedly, ten times or more. This chain joins TRBV7-9 and TRBJ2-3; 7 bases map to TRBD2. CDR3 size: 15 residues. The trim removed 1 base at V and 1 base at J, leaving 2 bases unmatched. Germline assignment: CDR1 SEHNR and CDR2 FQNEAQ (reference sequence). CDR3 sequence (DNA): TGTGCCAGCAGCTTAGGGCTAGCGGGCACAGATACGCAGTATTTT. It yields the protein CASSLGLAGTDTQYF.

This clonotype was detected many times. This sequence joins TRBV7-6 and TRBJ2-2, with TRBD2 matching over 8 bases. The germline V gene encodes CDR1 SGHVS and CDR2 FNYEAQ. V dropped 0 bases and J dropped 2; count of bases not matched to a gene: 2. This CDR3 comprises 16 residues. DNA for the CDR3: TGTGCCAGCAGCTTAGCCAGCGGGGGTAACACCGGGGAGCTGTTTTTT. As protein: CASSLASGGNTGELFF.

By share of the sample, this clonotype is medium-sized. The CDR3 sequence: CASSPGGYEQYF. The CDR3 DNA reads TGTGCCAGCAGCCCTGGGGGATACGAGCAGTACTTC. This chain connects TRBV7-6 to TRBJ2-7; D tentatively fits TRBD1 or TRBD2 (5 bases each). This CDR3 contains 12 residues. The V end was cut by 5 bases, the J end by 4 bases, with 9 bases between. Germline values: CDR1 SGHVS, CDR2 FNYEAQ.

This clonotype was counted between two and nine times. CDR3 nucleotides: TGTGCCAGCAGTTTTCTGTCCGGTCAACCCCAGCATTTT. It codes for CASSFLSGQPQHF. The J gene is TRBJ1-5, the V gene TRBV12-3 or TRBV12-4, with D unclear. The V gene lost 3 bases and the J gene lost 10 bases, with 13 bases spanning the gap. The CDR3 is made up of 13 amino acids.

In its sample, this clonotype was seen many times. The J gene is TRBJ1-5, the V gene TRBV20-1; TRBD1 agrees at 9 bases. Germline V CDR1 and CDR2: DFQATT, SNEGSKA (reference sequence). This CDR3 has 17 amino acids. With 1 base clipped from V and 3 bases from J, the junction kept 10 bases outside the gene matches. CDR3 sequence: CSARGGGQGNYNQPQHF. In nucleotides, the CDR3 is TGCAGTGCTAGAGGCGGAGGACAGGGGAATTACAATCAGCCCCAGCATTTT.

This clonotype was observed a few times. The chain links TRBV4-1 to TRBJ1-4, with D possibly TRBD1 on 5 matching bases. Germline assignment: CDR1 MGHRA and CDR2 YSYEKL. This CDR3 region has 16 residues. With 1 base removed from V and 1 base from J, the gap between germline ends came to 10 bases. The CDR3 is CASSQAPGKTNEKLFF. The CDR3 DNA follows: TGCGCCAGCAGCCAAGCGCCAGGGAAAACTAATGAAAAACTGTTTTTT.

This clonotype has more than one count but fewer than ten. V and J are TRBV19 and TRBJ2-2; 7 nucleotides align to TRBD1. The CDR3 sequence is 14 residues long. The germline V gene encodes CDR1 LNHDA and CDR2 SQIVND (reference sequence). With V trimmed by 6 bases and J by 5 bases, 6 bases remained unmatched. The CDR3 region has the DNA TGTGCCAGTAGAGACAGGGCTGTAACCGGGGAGCTGTTTTTT. Residues: CASRDRAVTGELFF.

This clonotype was seen ten or more times. This sequence joins TRBV7-2 and TRBJ2-5; 9 bases align to TRBD2. Germline V gene sequence: CDR1 SGHTA, CDR2 FQGNSA. The junction had 11 bases not matched to a gene; V was cut back by 1 base and J by 5 bases. This CDR3 contains 17 residues. The chain's CDR3 is CASSLGASGAPSETQYF. DNA for the CDR3: TGTGCCAGCAGCTTAGGGGCTAGCGGGGCCCCCTCCGAGACCCAGTACTTC.

This clonotype was recorded at least ten times. V and J are TRBV28 and TRBJ2-3; 11 bases are a match to TRBD2. The CDR3 is 15 amino acids. After removal of 4 bases from V and 6 bases from J, the junction contained 6 bases not matched to a gene. The germline gives CDR1 MDHEN, CDR2 SYDVKM. CDR3: CASSSLAGVPDTQYF. The CDR3 DNA sequence: TGTGCCAGCAGTTCACTAGCGGGAGTACCCGATACGCAGTATTTT.

The chain joins TRBV7-9 to TRBJ2-7, with a tentative D call TRBD2 (6 bases). V lost 5 bases and J 7 bases, leaving 15 bases between the germline ends. The germline V gene encodes CDR1 SEHNR and CDR2 FQNEAQ (reference sequence). CDR3 length equals 13 residues. The CDR3, as DNA: TGTGCCAGCAGCGTGGAGGGGAGGTGGGAGCAGTACTTC. It translates to CASSVEGRWEQYF.

The J gene is TRBJ1-6, the V gene TRBV6-5, with unresolved D. This CDR3 region has 15 residues. The ends were cut back, 0 bases at V and 8 bases at J, with 11 bases in the middle. Germline CDR1 is MNHEY and CDR2 is SVGAGI. CDR3 DNA: TGTGCCAGCAGTTACTCTCCCGAGCAGGATTCACCCCTCCACTTT. Amino acid sequence: CASSYSPEQDSPLHF.

This clonotype has ten or more counts. V usage is TRBV6-2 or TRBV6-3 and J usage is TRBJ2-7; 7 positions agree with TRBD2. Losses at the gene ends were 5 bases for V and 2 bases for J; bases not matched to a gene: 9. The germline gives CDR1 MNHEY, CDR2 SVGEGT. This CDR3 spans 15 amino acids. CDR3 amino acids: CASSRPRSGPYEQYF. DNA of the CDR3: TGTGCCAGCAGTCGCCCCCGTAGCGGGCCCTACGAGCAGTACTTC.

There are many counts of this clonotype. The CDR3, as DNA: TGTGCCAGCAGTTACTCGACGGCGGGCACTGAAGCTTTCTTT. Protein sequence: CASSYSTAGTEAFF. The V call is TRBV6-6, the J call TRBJ1-1; no firm D call. The germline gives CDR1 MNHNY, CDR2 SVGAGI (reference sequence). The germline V and J ends were trimmed by 0 bases and 4 bases, with 9 bases remaining between them. This CDR3 is built from 14 residues.

This clonotype came up many times. CDR3 coding DNA: TGTGCCATCCCGACAGGAGGCACTTACGAGCAGTACTTC. This sequence encodes CAIPTGGTYEQYF. The V gene is TRBV21-1, the J gene TRBJ2-7; TRBD1 is taken as the D call from the table, unchecked against the DNA. TRBV21-1 is deemed a pseudogene. The CDR3 totals 13 residues.

This sequence joins TRBV7-9 and TRBJ2-7; tentative D call: TRBD2 (6 bases). The germline V gene has CDR1 SEHNR and CDR2 FQNEAQ (reference sequence). Trimming stripped 1 base from V and 9 bases from J, with 19 bases between. CDR3 length equals 15 residues. The CDR3 coding sequence is TGTGCCAGCAGCTTAGAGGCCGGGAGCCCTTCTGCGCAGTACTTC. This codes for CASSLEAGSPSAQYF. The whole variable domain, filled in from reference TRBV7-9 and TRBJ2-7, reads DTGVSQNPRHKITKRGQNVTFRCDPISEHNRLYWYRQTLGQGPEFLTYFQNEAQLEKSRLLSDRFSAERPKGSFSTLEIQRTEQGDSAMYLCASSLEAGSPSAQYFGPGTRLTVT.